The 15 T cell receptor beta chains below come from one sample, sequenced in a study of spatial heterogeneity in lung cancer. This sample's time point: sample taken at primary tumor resection. Unsorted whole RNA samples from tumor, nontumor lung or frozen PBMC were sequenced. Using its own MiXCR run on the 5' RACE reads, TCRdb lists one record per CDR3 protein. This sample yields 8,500 to 13,000 distinct CDR3 sequences, of which approximately 8.1% are seen a single time; 20% to 30% belongs to the top ten. The sample in question was PBMCs, obtained at surgery. The source of these receptors is a male donor with early-stage non-small cell lung cancer.

Many counts were recorded for this clonotype. This rearrangement joins TRBV20-1 to TRBJ2-1; 11 nucleotides agree with TRBD2. The J segment lost 12 bases and the V segment lost 7 bases, leaving 11 bases of the junction unmatched. The V gene's germline CDR1 is DFQATT and CDR2 SNEGSKA (reference sequence). The CDR3 runs 13 residues. For the CDR3, the DNA is TGCAGTGTTTTAGCGGGGGGGCGCTCTGGGCAGTTCTTC. Translating it yields CSVLAGGRSGQFF.

By its share, this clonotype is medium-sized. The chain links TRBV6-2 or TRBV6-3 to TRBJ1-3; tentative D call: TRBD1 (6 bases). V lost 5 bases, J lost 0 bases, and 11 bases lay in between. Germline CDR1 MNHEY, CDR2 SVGEGT. The CDR3 contains 15 residues. CDR3 sequence (DNA): TGTGCCAGCAGTCGACAGGATTCCTCTGGAAACACCATATATTTT. Translating gives CASSRQDSSGNTIYF.

This clonotype was seen many times. V and J are TRBV5-4 and TRBJ2-5; D is possibly TRBD2 (7 bases). The CDR3 spans 16 residues. Germline V gene data show CDR1 as SGHNT and CDR2 as YYREEE (reference sequence). V lost 4 bases, J lost 2 bases, and 18 bases lay in between. CDR3 DNA: TGTGCCAGCAGCCTGGGTCGCGGGGGCCGACAAGAGACCCAGTACTTC. Translated: CASSLGRGGRQETQYF.

By proportion, this clonotype is medium-sized. The rearrangement links TRBV7-9 to TRBJ2-1; 8 bases are shared with TRBD2. The CDR3 totals 15 residues. Trimming took 5 bases from V and 5 from J; bases not matched to a gene: 8. Germline values: CDR1 SEHNR, CDR2 FQNEAQ (reference sequence). For the CDR3, the DNA is TGTGCCAGCAGCCCACAGACTAGCGCCCACAATGAGCAGTTCTTC. The encoded protein is CASSPQTSAHNEQFF.

In this sample, this clonotype turned up many times. The V call is TRBV9, the J call TRBJ1-1; D is unresolved. The CDR3 has 13 amino acids. V shed 5 bases and J shed 3 bases, with 11 bases lying between them. Looked up from germline, CDR1 is SGDLS and CDR2 is YYNGEE. This CDR3 reads CASSAGSYTEAFF. The DNA of the CDR3 is TGTGCCAGCAGTGCCGGGTCCTACACTGAAGCTTTCTTT.

This clonotype is medium-sized (0.01 to 0.1%) within its sample. The gene calls are TRBV27 and TRBJ2-3; D gene unclear. With 0 bases removed from V and 5 bases from J, the gap between germline ends came to 12 bases. Germline V gene lookup returns CDR1 MNHEY and CDR2 SMNVEV (reference sequence). This CDR3 comprises 15 residues. The CDR3 DNA reads as TGTGCCAGCAGTTTATCGTACGGCGGCCAAGATACGCAGTATTTT. Protein product: CASSLSYGGQDTQYF.

This clonotype is medium-sized within its sample. The rearrangement joins TRBV7-2 to TRBJ2-1; D is undetermined. Trimming took 5 bases from V and 6 from J, leaving 11 bases between them. This CDR3 has 13 amino acids. Per the germline V gene, CDR1 is SGHTA and CDR2 is FQGNSA. For the CDR3, the DNA is TGTGCCAGCAGCCCGACTTACGTCAATGAGCAGTTCTTC. Amino acids: CASSPTYVNEQFF. The full variable domain, in which reference TRBV7-2 and TRBJ2-1 provide the parts outside the CDR3, is GAGVSQSPSNKVTEKGKDVELRCDPISGHTALYWYRQSLGQGLEFLIYFQGNSAPDKSGLPSDRFSAERTGGSVSTLTIQRTQQEDSAVYLCASSPTYVNEQFFGPGTRLTVL.

By sample fraction, this clonotype is medium-sized. The V gene is TRBV11-2, the J gene TRBJ2-5; D is unresolved. V lost 2 bases and J lost 6, with 10 bases in between. The CDR3 sequence is 13 residues long. Germline V CDR1 and CDR2: SGHAT, FQNNGV. This CDR3 reads CASSLRPGQTQYF. CDR3 DNA: TGTGCCAGCAGCTTAAGGCCCGGGCAGACCCAGTACTTC.

This clonotype is categorized as medium-sized. This rearrangement joins TRBV12-3 or TRBV12-4 to TRBJ1-5; D uncertain. Trimming removed 6 bases at V and 2 bases at J, with 14 bases between. CDR3 size: 15 residues. The chain's CDR3 is CASSLEGEGNQPQHF. The CDR3 DNA reads TGTGCCAGCAGCCTGGAGGGCGAAGGCAATCAGCCCCAGCATTTT.

Notes on this clonotype: A much larger clone is a single base away; this may be a read error. V and J are TRBV29-1 and TRBJ2-6; D may be TRBD1 (6 bases). This CDR3 has 15 amino acids. Germline V gene sequence: CDR1 SQVTM, CDR2 ANQGSEA. The CDR3 DNA is TGCAGCGTTGGGCTCAGGGGATCTGGGGCCTACGTCCTGACTTTC. Protein sequence: CSVGLRGSGAYVLTF.

This clonotype is termed medium-sized. The chain combines TRBV6-2 or TRBV6-3 with TRBJ2-1, with D maybe TRBD2 (6 bases). The CDR3 covers 15 residues. Germline CDR1 and CDR2: MNHEY and SVGEGT. The V end was cut by 5 bases, the J end by 5 bases, with 16 bases between. The chain's CDR3 is CASSRLRDGNNEQFF. CDR3 DNA: TGTGCCAGCAGTCGGCTGCGGGACGGCAACAATGAGCAGTTCTTC.

This clonotype was counted ten times or more. The J gene is TRBJ2-1, the V gene TRBV4-3, with D maybe TRBD2 (7 bases). Germline lookup yields CDR1 LGHNA and CDR2 YSLEER. V lost 0 bases and J lost 8, with 14 bases in between. The CDR3 contains 15 residues. The CDR3 DNA reads TGCGCCAGCAGCCAAGACTGGAGGGGGGGCGATGAGCAGTTCTTC. Translation: CASSQDWRGGDEQFF.

Sample share makes this clonotype medium-sized. In DNA form, the CDR3 reads TGTGCCAGCAGCGATGGCGTTACAGATACGCAGTATTTT. It specifies CASSDGVTDTQYF. This rearrangement joins TRBV5-4 to TRBJ2-3; no reliable D call. The CDR3 is 13 residues long. Trimming stripped 4 bases from V and 3 bases from J, with 9 bases between. The germline V gene encodes CDR1 SGHNT and CDR2 YYREEE (reference sequence).

This clonotype is classed as medium-sized. The rearrangement uses TRBV7-8 and TRBJ2-7; perhaps TRBD2 as D (6 bases). Trimming took off 4 bases at V and 7 bases at J, with 20 bases between the two ends. The CDR3 runs 15 residues. Germline-derived CDR1 and CDR2 are SGHVS and FQNEAQ. The CDR3 spells CASSWAGTHYSEQYF. The CDR3 DNA follows: TGTGCCAGCAGCTGGGCCGGGACTCACTACTCGGAGCAGTACTTC.

This clonotype appeared many times. CDR3 sequence (DNA): TGTGCCAGCAGTGAGATTACGGGAGGAGACTACGAGCAGTACTTC. Translation gives CASSEITGGDYEQYF. This chain uses TRBV6-2 or TRBV6-3 with TRBJ2-7; 7 bases match TRBD2. The ends lost 5 bases at V and 3 bases at J; junction bases unmatched: 10. The CDR3 is 15 amino acids. Germline V CDR1 and CDR2: MNHEY, SVGEGT.